These 23 T cell receptor beta chains originate from one sample sequenced in a study of T cell responses to AZD1222 COVID-19 vaccine. Libraries were prepared by immunoSEQ multiplex PCR; TCRdb keeps only in-frame clonotypes and omits some of them. In the table there are fewer than 300,000 clones, approximately 93% of which are singletons. Sequencing was performed on peripheral blood, taken on day 0 of AZD1222 vaccination. These receptors originate from an adult in good health.

This chain uses TRBV4-1 with TRBJ2-7, with 11 bases lining up with TRBD1. The germline CDR1 and CDR2 sequences are MGHRA and YSYEKL. The CDR3 is 15 amino acids. Trimming cost V 2 bases and J 2 bases; bases outside gene matches: 2. CDR3 DNA sequence: TGCGCCAGCAGCCAACCGGGACAGGGGGCCTACGAGCAGTACTTC. Its translation is CASSQPGQGAYEQYF.

The chain has TRBV2 and TRBJ1-1; D gene uncertain. The CDR3 runs to 14 residues. Germline V gives CDR1 SNHLY, CDR2 FYNNEI. V lost 3 bases and J lost 1, with 9 bases in between. CDR3 DNA sequence: TGTGCCAGCAGTGAGAGGTCGCAGAACACTGAAGCTTTCTTT. Protein: CASSERSQNTEAFF.

The gene calls are TRBV18 and TRBJ2-1, with D possibly called TRBD1 or TRBD2 (5 bases each). The germline V gene has CDR1 KGHSH and CDR2 LQKENI. CDR3 length equals 13 residues. V was pared by 2 bases and J by 5 bases, with 7 bases between. The CDR3 nucleotides read TGTGCCAGCTCACCAGGGACCAACAATGAGCAGTTCTTC. Its translation: CASSPGTNNEQFF.

In its sample, this clone was seen a few times. CDR3 in amino acids: CASSLDGGGYGYTF. Here the CDR3 DNA reads TGTGCCAGCAGCTTGGACGGGGGAGGGTATGGCTACACCTTC. The chain is built from TRBV5-5 and TRBJ1-2; D is perhaps TRBD1 (5 bases). CDR3 size: 14 residues. Germline V gene lookup returns CDR1 SGHKS and CDR2 YYEKEE (reference sequence). V lost 0 bases, J lost 5 bases, and 11 bases lay in between.

This chain joins TRBV14 and TRBJ2-4; 7 nucleotides line up with TRBD1. The germline V gene has CDR1 SGHDN and CDR2 FVKESK. The CDR3 totals 13 residues. Trimming cost V 0 bases and J 15 bases; bases outside gene matches: 8. CDR3 protein: CASSQDGDRDWYF. Here the CDR3 DNA reads TGTGCCAGCAGCCAAGATGGAGACAGGGATTGGTACTTC. The variable domain in full, with the rest retrieved from reference TRBV14 and TRBJ2-4, is EAGVTQFPSHSVIEKGQTVTLRCDPISGHDNLYWYRRVMGKEIKFLLHFVKESKQDESGMPNNRFLAERTGGTYSTLKVQPAELEDSGVYFCASSQDGDRDWYFGAGTRLSVL.

This clone has only one observation. This chain links TRBV5-4 with TRBJ1-2; TRBD1 matches at 7 bases. V gave up 4 bases and J gave up 2 bases; unmatched junction bases: 8. Germline values: CDR1 SGHNT, CDR2 YYREEE (reference sequence). There are 15 residues in the CDR3. Here the CDR3 reads CASSETGTANYGYTF. Written as DNA, the CDR3 is TGTGCCAGCAGCGAAACCGGGACAGCCAACTATGGCTACACCTTC. Together with reference TRBV5-4 and TRBJ1-2, the CDR3 gives the full variable domain: ETGVTQSPTHLIKTRGQQVTLRCSSQSGHNTVSWYQQALGQGPQFIFQYYREEENGRGNFPPRFSGLQFPNYSSELNVNALELDDSALYLCASSETGTANYGYTFGSGTRLTVV.

The V and J genes are TRBV28 and TRBJ1-2, with D maybe TRBD1 (5 bases). From germline, CDR1 is MDHEN and CDR2 SYDVKM. This CDR3 comprises 16 residues. V was trimmed by 5 bases and J by 5 bases, leaving 21 bases between them. CDR3 in DNA: TGTGCCAGCAGTCCTACCCTCCTGGGGGTCAGATATGGCTACACCTTC. This gives the protein CASSPTLLGVRYGYTF.

This chain uses TRBV28 with TRBJ1-1; no definite D call. This CDR3 region has 11 residues. The V gene's germline CDR1 is MDHEN and CDR2 SYDVKM. Trimming removed 3 bases at V and 5 bases at J, with 4 bases between. The CDR3 here is CASSFGTEAFF. In nucleotides, the CDR3 is TGTGCCAGCAGTTTTGGGACTGAAGCTTTCTTT.

The CDR3 loop is CATSGVYGYTF. Here the CDR3 DNA reads TGTGCCACCAGCGGCGTCTATGGCTACACCTTC. The gene calls are TRBV12-3 or TRBV12-4 and TRBJ1-2; no clear D gene. The ends were cut back, 10 bases at V and 4 bases at J, with 10 bases in the middle. The CDR3 loop spans 11 amino acids.

This clone was picked up a small number of times. This chain joins TRBV3-1 (or the pseudogene TRBV3-2) and TRBJ2-6; D call uncertain. The CDR3 is 16 amino acids. Germline loops: CDR1 LGHDT, CDR2 YNNKEL (reference sequence). Between the trimmed V and J ends, which lost 0 bases and 1 base, there was a span of 7 bases. The CDR3 region has the DNA TGTGCCAGCAGCCAAGATTTTGGTTCTGGGGCCAACGTCCTGACTTTC. It translates to CASSQDFGSGANVLTF.

The chain links TRBV7-2 to TRBJ2-7; 7 nucleotides align to TRBD1. CDR1 SGHTA and CDR2 FQGNSA come from the germline V gene. The ends lost 5 bases at V and 6 bases at J; junction bases unmatched: 10. This CDR3 contains 14 residues. Here the CDR3 DNA reads TGTGCCAGCAGCCTATCGACAGGGATGGCCGAGCAGTACTTC. Protein product: CASSLSTGMAEQYF.

The chain combines TRBV6-1 with TRBJ2-7; no reliable D call. Germline CDR1 reads MNHNS; CDR2 reads SASEGT. The V end lost 1 base, the J end lost 8 bases, and 6 bases lay between the germline ends. The CDR3 covers 11 residues. The CDR3 nucleotides read TGTGCCAGCAGTGAAGAACGAAAGCAGTACTTC. Amino acids: CASSEERKQYF.

J is TRBJ1-4 and V is TRBV5-6; TRBD1 might be the D (5 bases). The V end lost 1 base, the J end lost 7 bases, and 17 bases lay between the germline ends. Germline CDR1 SGHDT, CDR2 YYEEEE. This CDR3 is 16 amino acids long. The CDR3 protein is CASSLLRDQGAEKLFF. The CDR3 DNA follows: TGTGCCAGCAGCTTGTTGCGGGACCAAGGGGCTGAAAAACTGTTTTTT. Drawing the rest from reference TRBV5-6 and TRBJ1-4, the complete variable domain is DAGVTQSPTHLIKTRGQQVTLRCSPKSGHDTVSWYQQALGQGPQFIFQYYEEEERQRGNFPDRFSGHQFPNYSSELNVNALLLGDSALYLCASSLLRDQGAEKLFFGSGTQLSVL.

The chain recombines TRBV19 with TRBJ2-2; D uncertain. The germline V gene has CDR1 LNHDA and CDR2 SQIVND (reference sequence). The CDR3 totals 12 residues. Trimming pared 4 bases from V and 6 bases from J, leaving 6 bases between. CDR3 in DNA: TGTGCCAGTAGTAGAGTCCCCGGGGAGCTGTTTTTT. Protein: CASSRVPGELFF.

Here the CDR3 DNA reads TGTGCCGACCTGGGGGGGGATGGCTACACCTTC. Its protein is CADLGGDGYTF. The chain couples TRBV25-1 to TRBJ1-2; the D gene is possibly TRBD1 (5 bases). Trimming cost V 11 bases and J 6 bases, with 13 bases left between them. The CDR3 is made up of 11 amino acids. The germline gives CDR1 MGHDK, CDR2 SYGVNS.

The chain carries TRBV7-3 and TRBJ1-3, with D unresolved. The CDR3 extends over 16 amino acids. Trimming removed 3 bases at V and 2 bases at J, with 14 bases between. Germline-derived CDR1 and CDR2 are SGHTA and FQGTGA. In nucleotides, the CDR3 is TGTGCCAGCAGCTTGGACCGTGGAGGGACTGGAAACACCATATATTTT. Translating it yields CASSLDRGGTGNTIYF.

CDR3 DNA: TGCGCCAGCAGCTTGGCCGGGCCTCCACTGGAGACCCAGTACTTC. Encoded protein: CASSLAGPPLETQYF. V usage is TRBV5-1 and J usage is TRBJ2-5; no clear D. The CDR3 extends over 15 amino acids. The V and J ends lost 0 bases and 5 bases respectively, with 14 bases between them. Germline V gene data show CDR1 as SGHRS and CDR2 as YFSETQ. Drawing the rest from reference TRBV5-1 and TRBJ2-5, the complete variable domain is KAGVTQTPRYLIKTRGQQVTLSCSPISGHRSVSWYQQTPGQGLQFLFEYFSETQRNKGNFPGRFSGRQFSNSRSEMNVSTLELGDSALYLCASSLAGPPLETQYFGPGTRLLVL.

This chain uses TRBV2 with TRBJ2-1, with TRBD2 identical over 13 bases. The ends lost 10 bases at V and 5 bases at J; junction bases unmatched: 5. Germline CDR1 and CDR2: SNHLY and FYNNEI. This CDR3 has 14 residues. The CDR3 sequence is CATTSGRGNNEQFF. The CDR3 DNA reads TGTGCCACCACTAGCGGGAGGGGCAACAATGAGCAGTTCTTC. Supplemented by reference TRBV2 and TRBJ2-1, the full variable domain reads EPEVTQTPSHQVTQMGQEVILRCVPISNHLYFYWYRQILGQKVEFLVSFYNNEISEKSEIFDDQFSVERPDGSNFTLKIRSTKLEDSAMYFCATTSGRGNNEQFFGPGTRLTVL.

V and J are TRBV15 and TRBJ1-5; the D is unclear. Trimming cost V 0 bases and J 0 bases, with 9 bases left between them. This CDR3 region has 16 residues. Per the germline V gene, CDR1 is LNHNV and CDR2 is YYDKDF (reference sequence). CDR3 in DNA: TGTGCCACCAGCAGAGAGGGAAAGGGTAGCAATCAGCCCCAGCATTTT. Its translation is CATSREGKGSNQPQHF.

V and J are TRBV10-2 and TRBJ1-5; D is possibly TRBD1 (5 bases). Deletions cut 3 bases from V and 6 bases from J, with 12 bases between. The CDR3 has 14 residues. CDR1 WSHSY and CDR2 SAAADI come from the germline V gene. The CDR3 spells CASSDTEGSQPQHF. The CDR3 DNA sequence: TGCGCCAGCAGTGATACTGAGGGGAGTCAGCCCCAGCATTTT.

CDR3 nucleotides: TGTGCCAGCCGGGGGGACGTCAGCTCCTACAATGAGCAGTTCTTC. Protein: CASRGDVSSYNEQFF. The chain combines TRBV28 with TRBJ2-1; 7 bases agree with TRBD2. Trimming took 8 bases from V and 0 from J; bases not matched to a gene: 7. There are 15 residues in the CDR3. CDR1 and CDR2 (germline): MDHEN, SYDVKM.

CDR3 in amino acids: CASSYSSGTKEKLFF. The DNA for the CDR3 is TGTGCCAGCAGTTACTCGTCAGGAACGAAGGAAAAACTGTTTTTT. The chain carries TRBV6-2 or TRBV6-3 and TRBJ1-4; D gene unclear. CDR3 length: 15 amino acids. Germline lookup yields CDR1 MNHEY and CDR2 SVGEGT. The germline V and J ends were trimmed by 0 bases and 8 bases, with 13 bases remaining between them.

The genes are TRBV6-2 or TRBV6-3 and TRBJ2-7; 16 bases line up with TRBD2. CDR1 and CDR2 from the germline V gene are MNHEY and SVGEGT. There are 21 residues in the CDR3. V lost 2 bases, J lost 3 bases, and 16 bases stayed unmatched. For the CDR3, the DNA is TGTGCCAGCAGTTACGGAAGACCCGGGACTAGCGGGAGGGTAAGCTTCTACGAGCAGTACTTC. Encoded protein: CASSYGRPGTSGRVSFYEQYF.